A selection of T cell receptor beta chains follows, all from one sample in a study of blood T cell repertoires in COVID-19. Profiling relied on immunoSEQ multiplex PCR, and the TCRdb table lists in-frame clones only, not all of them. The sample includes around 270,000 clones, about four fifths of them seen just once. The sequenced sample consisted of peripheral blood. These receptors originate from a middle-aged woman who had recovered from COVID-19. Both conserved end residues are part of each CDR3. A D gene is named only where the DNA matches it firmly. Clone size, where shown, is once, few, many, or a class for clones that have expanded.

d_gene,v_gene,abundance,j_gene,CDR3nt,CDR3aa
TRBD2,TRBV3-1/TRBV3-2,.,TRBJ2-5,TGTGCCAGCAGCCGGGGACTAGCGGGGGTAGAGACCCAGTACTTC,CASSRGLAGVETQYF
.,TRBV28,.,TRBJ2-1,TGTGCCAGCAGCCTCTCGGCGGTCATTAACAATGAGCAGTTCTTC,CASSLSAVINNEQFF
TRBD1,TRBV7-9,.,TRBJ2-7,TGTGCCAGCAGCTTCTCCCGGGGACAGGGGTGGTACGAGCAGTACTTC,CASSFSRGQGWYEQYF
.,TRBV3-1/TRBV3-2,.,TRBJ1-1,TGTGCCAGCAGCCAGTCAATTCAGGGCTCAGCTTTCTTT,CASSQSIQGSAFF
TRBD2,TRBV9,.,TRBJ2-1,TGTGCCAGCAGCCCCGGACTGTGGACTAGCGGTTACAATGAGCAGTTCTTC,CASSPGLWTSGYNEQFF
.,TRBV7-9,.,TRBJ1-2,TGTGCCAGCAGCCGAGACAGGACGGGAACGGTAGGAGGCTACACCTTC,CASSRDRTGTVGGYTF
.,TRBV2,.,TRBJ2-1,TGTGCCTCCAGGGATTCCGATGAGCAGTTCTTC,CASRDSDEQFF
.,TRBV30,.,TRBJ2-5,TGTGCCTGGAGTGGCCTTCGGCAGGGCAATCACTTC,CAWSGLRQGNHF
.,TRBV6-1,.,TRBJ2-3,TGTGCCAGCAGTGAAGCTGGGACATCCACAGATACGCAGTATTTT,CASSEAGTSTDTQYF
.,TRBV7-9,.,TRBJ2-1,TGTGCCAGCAGCGGCCGCTTCGGGGGCTCCTACAATGAGCAGTTCTTC,CASSGRFGGSYNEQFF
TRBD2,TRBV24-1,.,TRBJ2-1,TGTGCCACCAGTGACCCTGGACTAGCGGGGGGAAATGAGCAGTTCTTC,CATSDPGLAGGNEQFF
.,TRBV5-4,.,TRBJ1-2,TGTGCCAGCACGACGGGGGGGATCGGCTACACCTTC,CASTTGGIGYTF
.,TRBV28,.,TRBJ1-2,TGTGCCAGCAGAAGGGAGGGGACGGATGGCTACACCTTC,CASRREGTDGYTF
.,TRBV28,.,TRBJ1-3,TGTGCCAGCAGTTCGGCAGACTACTCTGGAAACACCATATATTTT,CASSSADYSGNTIYF
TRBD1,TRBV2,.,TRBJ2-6,TGTGGGGGACAGGGGACTGGGGCCAACGTCCTGACTTTC,CGGQGTGANVLTF
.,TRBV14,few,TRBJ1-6,TGTGCCAGCAGTAGACGGTGGAGCGGGAATTCACCCCTCCACTTT,CASSRRWSGNSPLHF
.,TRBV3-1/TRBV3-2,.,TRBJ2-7,TGTGCCAGCAGCCAAGAGGCAGGGAAAAACGAGCAGTACTTC,CASSQEAGKNEQYF
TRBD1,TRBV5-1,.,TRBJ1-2,TGCGCCAGCAGCTTTCGCGGGACAGGGGATGGCTACACCTTC,CASSFRGTGDGYTF
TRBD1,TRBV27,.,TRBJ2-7,TGTGCCAGCAGTCTTACAGGGGGGAGAGGAGAGCAGTACTTC,CASSLTGGRGEQYF
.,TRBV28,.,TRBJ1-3,TGTGCCAGCAGTTCGATCGGGGTCTCTGGAAACACCATATATTTT,CASSSIGVSGNTIYF
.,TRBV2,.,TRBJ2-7,TGTGCCAGCAGTGAATACAGGGAAAGAAACTACGAGCAGTACTTC,CASSEYRERNYEQYF
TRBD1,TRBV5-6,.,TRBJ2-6,TGTGCCAGCAGCTTGTTTGGGACAGGGTTCTCTGGGGCCAACGTCCTGACTTTC,CASSLFGTGFSGANVLTF
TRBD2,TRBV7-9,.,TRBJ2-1,TGTGCCAGCAGCTTCCCGTTAGGGGAGGGCCGGCACTACAATGAGCAGTTCTTC,CASSFPLGEGRHYNEQFF
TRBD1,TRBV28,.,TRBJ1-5,TGTGCCAGCAGGTGGGGACAGGGTGGACGAGGCCAGCCCCAGCATTTT,CASRWGQGGRGQPQHF
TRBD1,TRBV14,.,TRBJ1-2,TGTGCCAGCAGCCAACTTTTAAGGGGGCCCAATGGCTACACCTTC,CASSQLLRGPNGYTF
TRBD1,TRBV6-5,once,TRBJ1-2,TGTGCCAGCAGAGGATCGGGACAGGGGAGAGGCTACACCTTC,CASRGSGQGRGYTF
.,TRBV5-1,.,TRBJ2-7,TGCGCCAGCACCCGTACGACAGGCCGAAACGTCGAGCAGTACTTC,CASTRTTGRNVEQYF
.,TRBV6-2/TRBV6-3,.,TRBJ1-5,TGTGCCAGCAGCCCCCAGTCCAATCAGCCCCAGCATTTT,CASSPQSNQPQHF
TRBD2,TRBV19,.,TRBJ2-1,TGTGCCAGCGGTAGCGGGGGCTACAATGAGCAGTTCTTC,CASGSGGYNEQFF
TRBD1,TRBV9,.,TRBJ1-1,TGTGCCAGCAGTGTCCGGGACAGATACACTGAAGCTTTCTTT,CASSVRDRYTEAFF
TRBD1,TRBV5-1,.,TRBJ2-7,TGCGCCAGCAGCTTGGTAGGGACAGGGACATCCGAGCAGTACTTC,CASSLVGTGTSEQYF
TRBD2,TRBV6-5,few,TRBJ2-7,TGTGCCAGCAGTTACTCAGCGGGGGACTCCTACGAGCAGTACTTC,CASSYSAGDSYEQYF
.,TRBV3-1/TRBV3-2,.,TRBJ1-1,TGTGCCAGCAGCCCCGGTGGGCGCACTGAAGCTTTCTTT,CASSPGGRTEAFF
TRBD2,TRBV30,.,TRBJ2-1,TGTGCCAGAAGCGGGGTAGCCTACAATGAGCAGTTCTTC,CARSGVAYNEQFF
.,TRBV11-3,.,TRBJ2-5,TGTGCCAGCAGCTCTAGACCGGGGAACCAAGAGACCCAGTACTTC,CASSSRPGNQETQYF
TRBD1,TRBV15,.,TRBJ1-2,TGTGCCACCAGCAGGGGACAGGGCAGCTATGGCTACACCTTC,CATSRGQGSYGYTF
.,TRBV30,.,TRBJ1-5,TGTGCCTGGAGTGGGAGCGGACTAGTTATCAATCAGCCCCAGCATTTT,CAWSGSGLVINQPQHF
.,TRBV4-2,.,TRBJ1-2,TGTGCCAGCAGCCAAGCCAACAGTGGGGGCCGGGGAGGGGACACCTTC,CASSQANSGGRGGDTF
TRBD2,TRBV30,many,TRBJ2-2,TGTGCCTGGAGTCCGGGGGGGGAAGAGGCCGGGGAGCTGTTTTTT,CAWSPGGEEAGELFF
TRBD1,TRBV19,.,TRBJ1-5,TGTGCCAGTAGTAACACAGGGGTTGGGGATCAGCCCCAGCATTTT,CASSNTGVGDQPQHF